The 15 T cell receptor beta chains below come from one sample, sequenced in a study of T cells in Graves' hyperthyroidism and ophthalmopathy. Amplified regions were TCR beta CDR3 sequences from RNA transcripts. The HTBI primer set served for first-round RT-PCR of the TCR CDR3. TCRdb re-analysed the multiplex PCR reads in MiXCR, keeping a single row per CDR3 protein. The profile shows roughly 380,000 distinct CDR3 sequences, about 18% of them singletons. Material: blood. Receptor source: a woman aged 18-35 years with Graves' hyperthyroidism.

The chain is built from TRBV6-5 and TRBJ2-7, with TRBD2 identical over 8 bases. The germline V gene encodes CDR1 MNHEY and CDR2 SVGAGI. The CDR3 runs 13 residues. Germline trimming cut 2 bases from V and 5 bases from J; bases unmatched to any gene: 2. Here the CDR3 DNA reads TGTGCCAGCAGTTACGCGACTAGCGACGAGCAGTACTTC. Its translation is CASSYATSDEQYF.

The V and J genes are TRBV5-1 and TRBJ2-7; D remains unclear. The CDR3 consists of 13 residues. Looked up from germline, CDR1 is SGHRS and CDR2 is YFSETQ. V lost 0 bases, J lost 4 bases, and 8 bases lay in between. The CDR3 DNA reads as TGCGCCAGCAGCTTGGAAGGAGTATACGAGCAGTACTTC. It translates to CASSLEGVYEQYF.

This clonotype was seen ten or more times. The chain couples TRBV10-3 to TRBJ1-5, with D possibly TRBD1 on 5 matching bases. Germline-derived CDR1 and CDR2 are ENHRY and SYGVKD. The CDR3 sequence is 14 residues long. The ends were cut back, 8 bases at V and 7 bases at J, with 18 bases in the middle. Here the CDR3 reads CAIGSGSGPQPQHF. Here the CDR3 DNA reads TGTGCCATCGGTTCTGGTTCAGGGCCCCAGCCCCAGCATTTT.

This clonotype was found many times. CDR3 residues: CASSEMVAFF. DNA of the CDR3: TGTGCCAGCAGTGAAATGGTGGCTTTCTTT. The rearrangement joins TRBV2 to TRBJ1-1; D is ambiguous. From germline, CDR1 is SNHLY and CDR2 FYNNEI. V dropped 2 bases and J dropped 11 bases, with 6 bases sitting between them. This CDR3 is built from 10 residues.

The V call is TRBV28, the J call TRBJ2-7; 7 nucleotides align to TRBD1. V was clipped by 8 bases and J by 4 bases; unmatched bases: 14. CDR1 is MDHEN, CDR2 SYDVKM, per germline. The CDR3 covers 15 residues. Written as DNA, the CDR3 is TGTGCCAGCGCAAGCCCAGGGGGAGCGAAATACGAGCAGTACTTC. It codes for CASASPGGAKYEQYF.

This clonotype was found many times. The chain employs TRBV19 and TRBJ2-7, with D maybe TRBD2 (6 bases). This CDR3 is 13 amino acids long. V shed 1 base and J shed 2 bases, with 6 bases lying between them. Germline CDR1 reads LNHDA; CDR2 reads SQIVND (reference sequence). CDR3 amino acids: CASSIGLAYEQYF. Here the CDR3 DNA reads TGTGCCAGTAGTATAGGACTAGCCTACGAGCAGTACTTC.

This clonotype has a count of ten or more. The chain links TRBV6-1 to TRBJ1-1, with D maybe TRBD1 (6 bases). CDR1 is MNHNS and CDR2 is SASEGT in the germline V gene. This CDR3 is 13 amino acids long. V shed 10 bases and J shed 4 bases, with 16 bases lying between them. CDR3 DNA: TGTGCCACCTCGGACAGCTGGGGCACTGAAGCTTTCTTT. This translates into CATSDSWGTEAFF.

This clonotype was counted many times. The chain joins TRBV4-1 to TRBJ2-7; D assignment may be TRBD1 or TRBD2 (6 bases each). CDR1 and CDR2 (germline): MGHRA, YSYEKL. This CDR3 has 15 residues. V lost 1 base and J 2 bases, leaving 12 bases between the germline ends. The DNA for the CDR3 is TGCGCCAGCAGCCAAGCGGAGGGGACAACCTACGAGCAGTACTTC. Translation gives CASSQAEGTTYEQYF.

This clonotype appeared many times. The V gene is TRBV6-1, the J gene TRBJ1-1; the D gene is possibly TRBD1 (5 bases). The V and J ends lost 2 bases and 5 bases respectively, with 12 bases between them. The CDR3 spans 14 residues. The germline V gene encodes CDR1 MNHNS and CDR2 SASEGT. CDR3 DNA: TGTGCCAGCAGTGAAACGGCAGGGCTTACTGAAGCTTTCTTT. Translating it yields CASSETAGLTEAFF.

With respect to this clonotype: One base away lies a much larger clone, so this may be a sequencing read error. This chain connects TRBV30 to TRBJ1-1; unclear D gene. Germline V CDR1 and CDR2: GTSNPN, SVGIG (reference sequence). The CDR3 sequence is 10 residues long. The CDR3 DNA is TGTGCCTGGGGGAGGACTGAAGTTTTCTTT. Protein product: CAWGRTEVFF.

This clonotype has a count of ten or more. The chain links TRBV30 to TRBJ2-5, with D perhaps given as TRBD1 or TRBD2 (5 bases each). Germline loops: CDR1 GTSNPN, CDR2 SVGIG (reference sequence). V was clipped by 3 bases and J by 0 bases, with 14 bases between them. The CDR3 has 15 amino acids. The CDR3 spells CAWRGRGPYQETQYF. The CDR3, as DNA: TGTGCCTGGAGGGGGCGCGGGCCGTACCAAGAGACCCAGTACTTC.

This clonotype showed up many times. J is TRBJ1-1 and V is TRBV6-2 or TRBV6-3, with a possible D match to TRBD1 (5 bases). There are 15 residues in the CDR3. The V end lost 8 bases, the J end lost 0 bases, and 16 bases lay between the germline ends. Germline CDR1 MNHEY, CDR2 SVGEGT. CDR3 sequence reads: CASRDLGDLNTEAFF. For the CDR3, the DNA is TGTGCCAGCCGGGACTTAGGTGATCTGAACACTGAAGCTTTCTTT.

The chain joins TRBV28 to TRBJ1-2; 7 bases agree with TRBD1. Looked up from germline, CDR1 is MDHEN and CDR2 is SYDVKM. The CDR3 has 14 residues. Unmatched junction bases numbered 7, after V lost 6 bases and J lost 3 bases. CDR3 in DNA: TGTGCCAGCAGCCAGGTCGGGACAGACTATGGCTACACCTTC. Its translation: CASSQVGTDYGYTF.

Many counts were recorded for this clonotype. The CDR3 DNA reads TGTGCCAGCAGTGAAGGATCAGGAGGGGTGGAGACCCAGTACTTC. Translation gives CASSEGSGGVETQYF. This chain connects TRBV6-1 to TRBJ2-5, with D perhaps TRBD2 (6 bases). CDR3 size: 15 residues. Trimming took 1 base from V and 5 from J, leaving 14 bases between them. Looked up from germline, CDR1 is MNHNS and CDR2 is SASEGT.

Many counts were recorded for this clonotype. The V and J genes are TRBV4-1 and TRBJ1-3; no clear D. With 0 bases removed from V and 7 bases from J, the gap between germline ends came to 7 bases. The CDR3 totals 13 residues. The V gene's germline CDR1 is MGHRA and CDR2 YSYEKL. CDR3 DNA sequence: TGCGCCAGCAGCCAAGATCCCTGGAACACCATATATTTT. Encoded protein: CASSQDPWNTIYF.